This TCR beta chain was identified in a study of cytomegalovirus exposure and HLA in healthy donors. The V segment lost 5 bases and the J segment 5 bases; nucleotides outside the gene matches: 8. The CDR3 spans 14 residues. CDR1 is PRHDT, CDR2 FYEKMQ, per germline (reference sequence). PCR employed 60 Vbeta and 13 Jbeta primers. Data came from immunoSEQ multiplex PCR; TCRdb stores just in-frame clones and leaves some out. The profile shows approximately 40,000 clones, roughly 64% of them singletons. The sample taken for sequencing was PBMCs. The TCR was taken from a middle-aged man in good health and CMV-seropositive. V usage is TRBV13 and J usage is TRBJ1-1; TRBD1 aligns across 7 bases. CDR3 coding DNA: TGTGCCAGCAGCCAAACCGACAGGGAGACTGAAGCTTTCTTT. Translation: CASSQTDRETEAFF.